The 28 T cell receptor beta chains reported below all come from one sample, sequenced in a study of tumor-infiltrating lymphocytes in localized non-small cell lung cancer. Profiling relied on immunoSEQ multiplex PCR, and the TCRdb table lists in-frame clones only, not all of them. The table shows tens of thousands of clones, with approximately 85% occurring only once. Input material: lung tumor tissue. These receptors all come from a human donor with non-small cell lung cancer.

This clone was seen more than once but under ten times. V and J are TRBV30 and TRBJ1-2; D uncertain. This CDR3 spans 12 amino acids. Germline V CDR1 and CDR2: GTSNPN, SVGIG (reference sequence). The V gene lost 0 bases and the J gene lost 8 bases, with 10 bases spanning the gap. CDR3 in amino acids: CAWSVQENGYTF. The CDR3 bases are TGTGCCTGGAGTGTACAAGAGAACGGCTACACCTTC.

This chain links TRBV7-9 with TRBJ1-2, with D unclear. The CDR3 consists of 14 residues. Trimming removed 1 base from V and 4 bases from J, with 10 bases in between. Germline lookup yields CDR1 SEHNR and CDR2 FQNEAQ (reference sequence). The CDR3 nucleotides read TGTGCCAGCAGCTTAGAGCTTCCGCCCTATGGCTACACCTTC. This gives the protein CASSLELPPYGYTF.

V gene TRBV9 combines with J gene TRBJ1-3; 8 positions agree with TRBD1. CDR3 size: 15 residues. Per germline, CDR1 SGDLS and CDR2 YYNGEE. The V and J ends lost 3 bases and 3 bases, in that order; junction bases with no gene match: 5. The CDR3 protein is CASSAGQGGGNTIYF. The CDR3 DNA reads as TGTGCCAGCAGCGCCGGACAGGGTGGTGGAAACACCATATATTTT.

The chain couples TRBV11-2 to TRBJ2-3; unclear D gene. Deletions cut 2 bases from V and 2 bases from J, with 5 bases between. Germline V gives CDR1 SGHAT, CDR2 FQNNGV. This CDR3 contains 13 residues. CDR3 residues: CASSLSYTDTQYF. The CDR3 region has the DNA TGTGCCAGCAGCTTATCTTACACAGATACGCAGTATTTT.

V is TRBV7-6 and J is TRBJ2-7; D may be TRBD1 or TRBD2 (6 bases each). V shed 5 bases and J shed 9 bases, with 29 bases lying between them. The CDR3 length is 17 residues. CDR1 SGHVS and CDR2 FNYEAQ come from the germline V gene. CDR3 loop: CASSPLPRGRYNRGQYF. DNA for the CDR3: TGTGCCAGCAGCCCACTCCCCCGGGGGCGTTACAATCGGGGGCAGTACTTC. Using reference TRBV7-6 and TRBJ2-7 for the parts outside the CDR3, the full variable domain is GAGVSQSPRYKVTKRGQDVALRCDPISGHVSLYWYRQALGQGPEFLTYFNYEAQQDKSGLPNDRFSAERPEGSISTLTIQRTEQRDSAMYRCASSPLPRGRYNRGQYFGPGTRLTVT.

As for this clone: The junction departs from the called germline gene at one end, perhaps through a read error. The rearrangement joins TRBV9 to TRBJ1-6; TRBD1 aligns across 7 bases. From germline, CDR1 is SGDLS and CDR2 YYNGEE. This CDR3 region has 16 residues. CDR3: CASSGRQGNYNSPFHF. CDR3 bases: TGTGCCAGCAGCGGTCGACAGGGAAACTATAATTCACCCTTCCACTTT.

The chain couples TRBV27 to TRBJ1-2, with unresolved D. The CDR3 sequence is 17 residues long. The V gene's germline CDR1 is MNHEY and CDR2 SMNVEV (reference sequence). Trimming cost V 0 bases and J 6 bases, with 20 bases left between them. The DNA for the CDR3 is TGTGCCAGCAGTTTATCGAGTTTCTGGGCCGACATTGATGGCTACACCTTC. Protein sequence: CASSLSSFWADIDGYTF.

This clone has a single count. The chain recombines TRBV25-1 with TRBJ1-1; D not resolved. The V and J ends lost 2 bases and 4 bases respectively, with 8 bases between them. Germline loops: CDR1 MGHDK, CDR2 SYGVNS. There are 13 residues in the CDR3. The CDR3 loop reads CASSELWVTEAFF. For the CDR3, the DNA is TGTGCCAGCAGTGAACTCTGGGTCACTGAAGCTTTCTTT. Combining the CDR3 with reference TRBV25-1 and TRBJ1-1 gives the whole variable domain EADIYQTPRYLVIGTGKKITLECSQTMGHDKMYWYQQDPGMELHLIHYSYGVNSTEKGDLSSESTVSRIRTEHFPLTLESARPSHTSQYLCASSELWVTEAFFGQGTRLTVV.

The V call is TRBV7-3, the J call TRBJ2-1; D assignment may be TRBD1 or TRBD2 (5 bases each). The CDR3 length is 15 residues. From germline, CDR1 is SGHTA and CDR2 FQGTGA. V lost 6 bases to trimming and J lost 4 bases, with 16 bases between them. The CDR3: CASSPGTRVYNEQFF. For the CDR3, the DNA is TGTGCCAGCAGTCCGGGGACGCGGGTATACAATGAGCAGTTCTTC.

The V call is TRBV30, the J call TRBJ1-3; unclear D gene. The CDR3 is 12 amino acids. CDR1 GTSNPN and CDR2 SVGIG come from the germline V gene (reference sequence). V lost 4 bases and J lost 0, with 4 bases in between. CDR3 DNA: TGTGCCTGGACGGGCTCTGGAAACACCATATATTTT. Amino acid sequence: CAWTGSGNTIYF.

The chain carries TRBV30 and TRBJ2-6; the D call may be TRBD1 or TRBD2 (5 bases each). Germline V gene lookup returns CDR1 GTSNPN and CDR2 SVGIG (reference sequence). Deletions cut 0 bases from V and 2 bases from J, with 11 bases between. This CDR3 has 16 residues. The CDR3 protein is CAWSVLRGAGANVLTF. The CDR3 DNA sequence: TGTGCCTGGAGTGTACTAAGAGGGGCTGGGGCCAACGTCCTGACTTTC. Filled out from reference TRBV30 and TRBJ2-6, the complete variable domain reads SQTIHQWPATLVQPVGSPLSLECTVEGTSNPNLYWYRQAAGRGLQLLFYSVGIGQISSEVPQNLSASRPQDRQFILSSKKLLLSDSGFYLCAWSVLRGAGANVLTFGAGSRLTVL.

This clone was picked up a small number of times. This chain joins TRBV28 and TRBJ2-4; no clear D gene. The ends were cut back, 5 bases at V and 0 bases at J, with 14 bases in the middle. The CDR3 length is 16 residues. Per germline, CDR1 MDHEN and CDR2 SYDVKM. The CDR3 sequence is CASSLNPVVAKNIQYF. In DNA form, the CDR3 reads TGTGCCAGCAGTCTCAACCCAGTGGTAGCCAAAAACATTCAGTACTTC.

This clone was counted a few times. The rearrangement links TRBV28 to TRBJ1-1; 7 bases are shared with TRBD1. This CDR3 is built from 14 residues. J gave up 1 base and V 4 bases, and 3 bases lay outside the gene matches. Germline CDR1 reads MDHEN; CDR2 reads SYDVKM. The CDR3 sequence: CASSSTGENTEAFF. In nucleotides, the CDR3 is TGTGCCAGCAGTTCCACAGGGGAGAACACTGAAGCTTTCTTT.

This clone was seen a few times. The chain has TRBV30 and TRBJ2-6; no definite D call. Germline V gives CDR1 GTSNPN, CDR2 SVGIG (reference sequence). CDR3 length: 12 amino acids. Trimming stripped 5 bases from V and 2 bases from J, with 4 bases between. CDR3 in amino acids: CAWGTGANVLTF. CDR3 DNA: TGTGCCTGGGGGACTGGGGCCAACGTCCTGACTTTC.

The chain recombines TRBV9 with TRBJ2-1; 7 bases match TRBD2. Germline V gene data show CDR1 as SGDLS and CDR2 as YYNGEE. The CDR3 totals 16 residues. The V and J ends lost 3 bases and 7 bases, in that order; junction bases with no gene match: 13. CDR3 protein: CASSAQTSPGGNEQFF. The CDR3, as DNA: TGTGCCAGCAGCGCTCAGACCAGCCCCGGGGGGAATGAGCAGTTCTTC.

The chain carries TRBV4-1 and TRBJ1-6; 9 bases align to TRBD1. After removal of 2 bases from V and 5 bases from J, the junction contained 10 bases not matched to a gene. This CDR3 region has 18 residues. Germline values: CDR1 MGHRA, CDR2 YSYEKL. The CDR3 reads CASSQRAQQGANNSPLHF. For the CDR3, the DNA is TGCGCCAGCAGCCAAAGAGCCCAACAGGGGGCTAATAATTCACCCCTCCACTTT.

This clone was seen just once. A read error may account for a junction end that differs from germline. The chain joins TRBV20-1 to TRBJ1-4; D may be TRBD1 (6 bases). The CDR3 sequence is 11 residues long. Germline CDR1 and CDR2: DFQATT and SNEGSKA (reference sequence). CDR3 DNA: TGCAGTGCCCTAGCCGGCAAGGACAGTCTTTTT. It is translated as CSALAGKDSLF.

The chain joins TRBV19 to TRBJ2-3; 12 bases map to TRBD1. The CDR3 is 12 amino acids. Germline V gives CDR1 LNHDA, CDR2 SQIVND (reference sequence). Trimming at V came to 4 bases and at J to 15 bases, leaving 5 bases not matched to a gene. CDR3 nucleotides: TGTGCCAGTAGTAGCCGGGACAGGGGGCAATATTTT. Protein sequence: CASSSRDRGQYF.

CDR3 loop: CASSQDTSGGSQETQYF. CDR3 coding DNA: TGCGCCAGCAGCCAGGATACTAGCGGGGGGTCCCAAGAGACCCAGTACTTC. The gene calls are TRBV4-3 and TRBJ2-5; TRBD2 matches 12 bases. Germline V CDR1 and CDR2: LGHNA, YSLEER. This CDR3 has 17 amino acids. V was clipped by 3 bases and J by 1 base; unmatched bases: 6.

The J gene is TRBJ2-7, the V gene TRBV10-3; 10 nucleotides agree with TRBD2. CDR3 size: 14 residues. The germline CDR1 and CDR2 sequences are ENHRY and SYGVKD. The ends lost 6 bases at V and 1 base at J; junction bases unmatched: 3. The CDR3 nucleotides read TGTGCCATCAGGTGGACTAGCGGTTCCTACGAGCAGTACTTC. It yields the protein CAIRWTSGSYEQYF.

V gene TRBV14 combines with J gene TRBJ2-2; D ambiguous. The CDR3 is 12 residues long. Germline V CDR1 and CDR2: SGHDN, FVKESK. The V end lost 1 base, the J end lost 6 bases, and 3 bases lay between the germline ends. The CDR3 nucleotides read TGTGCCAGCAGCCAAGGGTCCGGGGAGCTGTTTTTT. Amino acids: CASSQGSGELFF.

The chain joins TRBV23-1 to TRBJ2-3, with no clear D. TRBV23-1 is assigned to the ORF class and has an uncertain function. This CDR3 contains 13 residues. Between the trimmed V and J ends, which lost 4 bases and 11 bases, there was a span of 16 bases. The CDR3 here is CASSLRLFPLQYF. DNA of the CDR3: TGCGCCAGCAGTCTCAGACTCTTCCCCTTGCAGTATTTT.

Only a few counts were recorded for this clone. This sequence joins TRBV5-4 and TRBJ2-2; D gene uncertain. Germline V gene sequence: CDR1 SGHNT, CDR2 YYREEE (reference sequence). V lost 0 bases, J lost 1 base, and 7 bases lay in between. The CDR3 length is 15 residues. The CDR3 is CASSLEQLNTGELFF. CDR3 nucleotides: TGTGCCAGCAGCTTGGAACAATTGAACACCGGGGAGCTGTTTTTT.

This clone came up a few times. The V gene is TRBV19, the J gene TRBJ2-3, with 13 bases fitting TRBD2. CDR1 and CDR2 (germline): LNHDA, SQIVND (reference sequence). This CDR3 has 18 residues. V shed 3 bases and J 0 bases; nucleotides not matched to a gene: 6. CDR3 loop: CASSMTSGGLGSTDTQYF. The CDR3 bases are TGTGCCAGTAGTATGACTAGCGGGGGGCTGGGTAGCACAGATACGCAGTATTTT.

The V call is TRBV5-1, the J call TRBJ2-7; 9 positions match TRBD1. Losses at the gene ends were 5 bases for V and 3 bases for J; bases not matched to a gene: 6. Germline CDR1 and CDR2: SGHRS and YFSETQ. The CDR3 extends over 14 amino acids. CDR3 sequence reads: CASSGTGRFYEQYF. The CDR3 DNA reads TGCGCCAGCAGTGGGACAGGGAGATTCTACGAGCAGTACTTC.

This chain connects TRBV4-3 to TRBJ1-6, with D unclear. CDR1 LGHNA and CDR2 YSLEER come from the germline V gene. CDR3 length: 17 residues. V lost 0 bases and J lost 0, with 9 bases in between. This CDR3 reads CASSQESASSYNSPLHF. DNA of the CDR3: TGCGCCAGCAGCCAAGAATCGGCGAGCTCCTATAATTCACCCCTCCACTTT.

The chain couples TRBV5-1 to TRBJ1-5; D uncertain. CDR1 is SGHRS, CDR2 YFSETQ, per germline. V was clipped by 2 bases and J by 0 bases, with 9 bases between them. This CDR3 is 15 amino acids long. The CDR3 nucleotides read TGCGCCAGCAGCTTATCTGGGGTTAGCAATCAGCCCCAGCATTTT. It codes for CASSLSGVSNQPQHF.

The chain uses TRBV5-4 and TRBJ1-1; 8 bases fit TRBD1. Losses at the gene ends were 2 bases for V and 8 bases for J; bases not matched to a gene: 8. CDR1 and CDR2 from the germline V gene are SGHNT and YYREEE (reference sequence). The CDR3 length is 14 residues. In DNA, the CDR3 is TGTGCCAGCAGCTTAGGCAGGGGGCAAGGAGAAGCTTTCTTT. Translating gives CASSLGRGQGEAFF.